The rows below give T cell receptor beta chains drawn from one sample of a study of blood T cell repertoires in COVID-19. TCRdb keeps only in-frame clones here, not all; method: immunoSEQ multiplex PCR. This sample has about 250,000 clones; roughly nine tenths occur once, and the top ten carry 1.6%. Specimen: peripheral blood. The receptor set was obtained from a woman aged 60-75 years who had recovered from COVID-19. CDR3s include the opening cysteine and the closing phenylalanine or tryptophan. The D gene is left open where the match is weak. Rows give clone size only sometimes, using once, few, many, or a class for an expanded clone.

size,J,D,V,DNA,CDR3
NA,TRBJ2-3,TRBD2,TRBV3-1/TRBV3-2,TGTGCCAGCAGCCAAGGCGGGGGGCCCACAGATACGCAGTATTTT,CASSQGGGPTDTQYF
NA,TRBJ2-1,TRBD2,TRBV6-5,TGTGCCAGCAGCTCGGGACTAGGTAATGAGCAGTTCTTC,CASSSGLGNEQFF
NA,TRBJ2-3,TRBD1,TRBV4-2,TGTGCCAGCAGCGTGGGACAGGGAATCACAGATACGCAGTATTTT,CASSVGQGITDTQYF
NA,TRBJ1-2,TRBD1,TRBV6-5,TGTGCCAGCAGCGCTAGACAGGGGGTCTATGGCTACACCTTC,CASSARQGVYGYTF
NA,TRBJ2-1,NA,TRBV3-1/TRBV3-2,TGTGCCAGCAGCTATCCGGCACGGGGGGCCCCCTACAATGAGCAGTTCTTC,CASSYPARGAPYNEQFF
NA,TRBJ1-1,NA,TRBV10-3,TGTGCCATCAGTGATACAGGGAAGACTGAAGCTTTCTTT,CAISDTGKTEAFF
NA,TRBJ2-2,NA,TRBV15,TGTGCCACCAGCCCCTGGACAAGGAACACCGGGGAGCTGTTTTTT,CATSPWTRNTGELFF
few,TRBJ1-1,NA,TRBV23-1,TGCGCCAGCAGTCAAGAGGGAGCGGACACTGAAGCTTTCTTT,CASSQEGADTEAFF
NA,TRBJ1-3,TRBD1,TRBV18,TGTGCCAGCTCACCAACCGGGACAGGGACTGGAAACACCATATATTTT,CASSPTGTGTGNTIYF
NA,TRBJ1-1,TRBD1,TRBV5-1,TGCGCCAGCAGCTTCGGACAGGCTGGGGCTGAAGCTTTCTTT,CASSFGQAGAEAFF
NA,TRBJ2-1,TRBD1,TRBV6-6,TGTGCCAGCCTTTTCCCGACCGGGACAGAAAATGAGCAGTTCTTC,CASLFPTGTENEQFF
NA,TRBJ1-1,NA,TRBV7-3,TGTGCCAGCAGCTCTACGACACACACTGAAGCTTTCTTT,CASSSTTHTEAFF
NA,TRBJ2-3,TRBD1,TRBV7-3,TGTGCCAGCAGACCTACAGGGGGCGAAGATACGCAGTATTTT,CASRPTGGEDTQYF
once,TRBJ2-2,NA,TRBV5-4,TGTGCCAGCAGCTTTGGGCACAGCTACACCGGGGAGCTGTTTTTT,CASSFGHSYTGELFF
NA,TRBJ2-2,NA,TRBV5-1,TGCGCCAGCAGCTTGGTTGATGGGAGGACGAACACCGGGGAGCTGTTTTTT,CASSLVDGRTNTGELFF
NA,TRBJ2-5,NA,TRBV29-1,TGCAGCCAGGGTAGCCGAGAGACCCAGTACTTC,CSQGSRETQYF
NA,TRBJ2-5,NA,TRBV5-6,TGTGCCAGCAGCTTGTTCGGGGTGTGGGAGACCCAGTACTTC,CASSLFGVWETQYF
NA,TRBJ2-7,NA,TRBV5-5,TGTGCCAGCAGCTTTAGGTTTGGGCTTAGCGAGCAGTACTTC,CASSFRFGLSEQYF
NA,TRBJ2-4,NA,TRBV10-3,TGTGCCACCGGGCCGGGGCAGGGGCAAAACATTCAGTACTTC,CATGPGQGQNIQYF
NA,TRBJ1-4,NA,TRBV7-6,TGTGCCAGCAGCCGCCAAAGGACAGCAACTAATGAAAAACTGTTTTTT,CASSRQRTATNEKLFF
once,TRBJ1-1,TRBD1,TRBV18,TGTGCCAGCTCCGCAGGGGGCTCGGACACTGAAGCTTTCTTT,CASSAGGSDTEAFF
NA,TRBJ2-5,TRBD1,TRBV11-1,TGTGCCAGCAGCTCGGGACAGGGTCTCAGGGAGACCCAGTACTTC,CASSSGQGLRETQYF
once,TRBJ1-2,TRBD1,TRBV20-1,TGCAGTGCAAGGGACAGGGCGGGCTACACCTTC,CSARDRAGYTF
NA,TRBJ2-5,NA,TRBV12-3/TRBV12-4,TGTGCCAGCAGTAGAACAGGGACCCAGTACTTC,CASSRTGTQYF
NA,TRBJ1-3,NA,TRBV6-5,TGTGCCAGCAGTTATCAGACAGGTTCTGGAAACACCATATATTTT,CASSYQTGSGNTIYF
NA,TRBJ2-5,NA,TRBV3-1/TRBV3-2,TGTGCCAGCAGCCAATATCTCGGGTACCAAGAGACCCAGTACTTC,CASSQYLGYQETQYF
NA,TRBJ1-4,NA,TRBV6-1,TGTGCCAGCAGTGAGTGGGGAGGGAATGAAAAACTGTTTTTT,CASSEWGGNEKLFF
NA,TRBJ2-3,TRBD2,TRBV27,TGTGCCAGCAATCCCTACATGACTAGCGGGGGGGGCTATACGCAGTATTTT,CASNPYMTSGGGYTQYF
NA,TRBJ1-6,TRBD1,TRBV27,TGTGCCAGCAGTTTCTGGGGACAGGGACAGTCGCCCCTCCACTTT,CASSFWGQGQSPLHF
NA,TRBJ1-3,NA,TRBV28,TGTGCCAGCAGTTTATCGGGGATTGGTGGAAACACCATATATTTT,CASSLSGIGGNTIYF
NA,TRBJ1-4,TRBD1,TRBV5-6,TGTGCCAGCAGCGCCGGGACAGGGTCTAATGAAAAACTGTTTTTT,CASSAGTGSNEKLFF
once,TRBJ2-5,TRBD1,TRBV28,TGTGCCAGCAGTACTCGCCAGGGGGACCAAGAGACCCAGTACTTC,CASSTRQGDQETQYF
once,TRBJ1-1,NA,TRBV5-1,TGCGCCAGCAGCTTTTCGGTGGTGAACACTGAAGCTTTCTTT,CASSFSVVNTEAFF
NA,TRBJ1-6,TRBD1,TRBV10-3,TGTGCCATCAGCCGGGACAGGGTGTCAGCGGCCTATAATTCACCCCTCCACTTT,CAISRDRVSAAYNSPLHF